This TCR beta chain is drawn from a study of vaccination effects on CD4 cells after COVID-19. Here immunoSEQ multiplex PCR was the method, and the copy in TCRdb shows in-frame clones only, minus some. The table shows some 40,000 clones, with 65% to 75% occurring only once. This CDR3 has 16 amino acids. The V end lost 1 base, the J end lost 0 bases, and 12 bases lay between the germline ends. Germline V gene data show CDR1 as SGHTA and CDR2 as FQGNSA. CD4+ T cell isolation took place after about 11 days of culture. This clone has only a few counts. Antigen: not known. The sequenced sample was CD4+ T cells from PBMCs cultured without peptide, obtained before COVID-19 vaccination. The receptor comes from a human donor who received a COVID-19 vaccine. This rearrangement joins TRBV7-2 to TRBJ1-1; D gene uncertain. The CDR3 spells CASSLEGQVVNTEAFF. The CDR3 DNA reads as TGTGCCAGCAGCTTAGAAGGCCAGGTGGTGAACACTGAAGCTTTCTTT.